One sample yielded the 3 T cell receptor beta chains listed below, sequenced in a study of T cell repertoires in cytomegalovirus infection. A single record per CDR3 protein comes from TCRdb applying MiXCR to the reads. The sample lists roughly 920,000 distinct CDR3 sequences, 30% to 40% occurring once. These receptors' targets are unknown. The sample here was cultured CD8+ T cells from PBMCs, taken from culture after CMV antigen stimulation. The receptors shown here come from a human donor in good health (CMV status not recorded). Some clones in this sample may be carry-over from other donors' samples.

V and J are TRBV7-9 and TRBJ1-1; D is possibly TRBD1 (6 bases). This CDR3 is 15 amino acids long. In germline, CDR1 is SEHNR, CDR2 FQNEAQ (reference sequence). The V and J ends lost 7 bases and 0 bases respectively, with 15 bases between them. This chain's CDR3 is CASNPRDRLNTEAFF. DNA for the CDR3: TGTGCCAGCAACCCAAGAGACAGGTTGAACACTGAAGCTTTCTTT. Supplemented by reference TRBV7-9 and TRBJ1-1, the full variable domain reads DTGVSQNPRHKITKRGQNVTFRCDPISEHNRLYWYRQTLGQGPEFLTYFQNEAQLEKSRLLSDRFSAERPKGSFSTLEIQRTEQGDSAMYLCASNPRDRLNTEAFFGQGTRLTVV.

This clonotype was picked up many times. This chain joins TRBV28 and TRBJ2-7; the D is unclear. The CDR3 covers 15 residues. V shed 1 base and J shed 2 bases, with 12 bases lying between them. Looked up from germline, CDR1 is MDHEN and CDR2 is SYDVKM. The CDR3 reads CASSLSAGSAYEQYV. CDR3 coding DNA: TGTGCCAGCAGTTTATCTGCCGGCAGCGCCTACGAGCAGTACGTC.

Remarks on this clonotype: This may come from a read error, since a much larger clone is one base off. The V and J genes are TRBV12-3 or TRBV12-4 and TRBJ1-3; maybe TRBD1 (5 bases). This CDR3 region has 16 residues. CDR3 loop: CVSLQDGTPSGNTIYF. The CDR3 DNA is TGTGTCAGCTTACAGGACGGAACCCCCTCTGGAAACACCATATATTTT.